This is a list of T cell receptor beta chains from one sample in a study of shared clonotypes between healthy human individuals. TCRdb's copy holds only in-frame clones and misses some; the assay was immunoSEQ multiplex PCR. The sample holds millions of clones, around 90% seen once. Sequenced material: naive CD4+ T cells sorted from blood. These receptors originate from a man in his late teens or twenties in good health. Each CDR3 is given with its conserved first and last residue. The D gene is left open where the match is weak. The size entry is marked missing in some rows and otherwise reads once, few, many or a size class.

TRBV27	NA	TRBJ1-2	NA	TGTGCCAGCAGTAAACTCTACGGACAAGGGAAGGATGGCTACACCTTC	CASSKLYGQGKDGYTF
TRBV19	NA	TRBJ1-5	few	TGTGCCAGTAGTAGCGAAAGGAACAATCAGCCCCAGCATTTT	CASSSERNNQPQHF
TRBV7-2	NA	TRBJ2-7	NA	TGTGCCAGCAGCTTAGGGACAGCGGACTACGAGCAGTACTTC	CASSLGTADYEQYF
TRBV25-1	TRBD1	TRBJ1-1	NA	TGTGCCAGCAGTGGACAGGGAACCTACACTGAAGCTTTCTTT	CASSGQGTYTEAFF
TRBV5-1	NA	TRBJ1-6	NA	TGCGCCAGCAGCCCTCCCAGGGTGGGGTCACCCCTCCACTTT	CASSPPRVGSPLHF
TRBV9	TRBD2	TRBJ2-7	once	TGTGCCAGCAGCGTAGGCTTACTAGCGGGAGATGGTGAGCAGTACTTC	CASSVGLLAGDGEQYF
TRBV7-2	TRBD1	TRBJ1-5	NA	TGTGCCAGCAGCTTAGCCGGGACAGGGGGCTCGGGTCAGCCCCAGCATTTT	CASSLAGTGGSGQPQHF
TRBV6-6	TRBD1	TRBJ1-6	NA	TGTGCCAGCAGTACAGGGGAGAGAAATTCACCCCTCCACTTT	CASSTGERNSPLHF
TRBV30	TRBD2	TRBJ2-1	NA	TGTGCCTGGAGTGTACGGTCCGGTAGCGGGAGAACGCAGTTCTTC	CAWSVRSGSGRTQFF
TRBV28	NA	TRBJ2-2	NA	TGTGCCAGCATCAAGGGGAACACCGGGGAGCTGTTTTTT	CASIKGNTGELFF
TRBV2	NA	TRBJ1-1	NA	TGTGCCAGCAGTGAAATCAAACCCGGGACTCTGGGGAACACTGAAGCTTTCTTT	CASSEIKPGTLGNTEAFF
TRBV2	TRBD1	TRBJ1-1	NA	TGTGCCAGCCGGGGACAGTCGAACACTGAAGCTTTCTTT	CASRGQSNTEAFF
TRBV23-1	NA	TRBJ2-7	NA	TGCGCCAGCAGTGTAAAGGACGAAACCAGGGCATTC	CASSVKDETRAF
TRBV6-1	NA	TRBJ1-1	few	TGTGCCAGCGGGCCGAAGAACACTGAAGCTTTCTTT	CASGPKNTEAFF
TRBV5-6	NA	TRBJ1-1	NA	TGTGCCAGCAGCTTGGAGGGCAGGGGTGTATTGACTGAAGCTTTCTTT	CASSLEGRGVLTEAFF
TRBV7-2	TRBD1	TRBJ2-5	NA	TGTGCCAGCAGTCGGACAGGGCTACAAGAGACCCAGTACTTC	CASSRTGLQETQYF
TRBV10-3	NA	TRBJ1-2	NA	TGTGCCATCAGCTTCAGGGGTGGCTACACCTTC	CAISFRGGYTF
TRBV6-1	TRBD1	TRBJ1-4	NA	TGTGCCAGCGGACAGGGTTTAACTAATGAAAAACTGTTTTTT	CASGQGLTNEKLFF
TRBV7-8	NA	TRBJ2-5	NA	TGTGCCAGCAGTCTAGGGCTCCTCTGGGGAGAGACCCAGTACTTC	CASSLGLLWGETQYF
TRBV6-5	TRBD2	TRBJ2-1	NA	TGTGCCAGCACCAGACTAGCGGGGGCCCTCAATGAGCAGTTCTTC	CASTRLAGALNEQFF
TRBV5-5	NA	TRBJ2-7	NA	TGTGCCAGCAGCTTGGGGCGTATGATTTACGAGCAGTACTTC	CASSLGRMIYEQYF
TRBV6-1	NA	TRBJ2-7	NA	TGTGCCACCGAATACGCGGCGGGGAACCGGGAGCAGTACTTC	CATEYAAGNREQYF
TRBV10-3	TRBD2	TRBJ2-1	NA	TGTGCCACCGGACTAGCGGGAGATCGTGAGCAGTTCTTC	CATGLAGDREQFF
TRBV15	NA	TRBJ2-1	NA	TGTGCCACCAGCATCCCCCAGACCTACAATGAGCAGTTCTTC	CATSIPQTYNEQFF
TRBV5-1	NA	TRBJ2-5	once	TGCGCCAGCAGCAGGAGCCCTTGGGGAGAGACCCAGTACTTC	CASSRSPWGETQYF
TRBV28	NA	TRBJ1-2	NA	TGTGCCAGCGGATCTGGGGTCCGGGCCTATGGCTACACCTTC	CASGSGVRAYGYTF
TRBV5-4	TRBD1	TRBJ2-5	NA	TGTGCCAGCCAACCGGGACAGTTGAAACAGACCCAGTACTTC	CASQPGQLKQTQYF
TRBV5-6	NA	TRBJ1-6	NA	TGTGCCAGCAGCCGTGCCGGAGATTCACCCCTCCACTTT	CASSRAGDSPLHF
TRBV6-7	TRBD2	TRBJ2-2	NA	TGTGCCAGCAGCCCTAGCGGGGGGGCGAACACCGGGGAGCTGTTTTTT	CASSPSGGANTGELFF
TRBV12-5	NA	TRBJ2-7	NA	TGTGCTAGTGGTTTGGCCCACAGGGACGAGCAGTACTTC	CASGLAHRDEQYF
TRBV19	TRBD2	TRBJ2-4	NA	TGTGCCAGTAGCCGGGGACTAGCGATTGAAAACATTCAGTACTTC	CASSRGLAIENIQYF
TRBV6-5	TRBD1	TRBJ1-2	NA	TGTGCCAGCAGATATAAGACAGGGGGCTCGGCTGGCTACACCTTC	CASRYKTGGSAGYTF
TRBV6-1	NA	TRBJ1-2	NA	TGTGCCAGCAGTGACCCAGGGTTCTATGGCTACACCTTC	CASSDPGFYGYTF
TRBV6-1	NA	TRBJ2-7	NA	TGTGCCAGCACGAGTCTAGCGAGTACCGACGAGCAGTACTTC	CASTSLASTDEQYF
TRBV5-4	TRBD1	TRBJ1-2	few	TGTGCCAGCACCCGAGAGACAGGGGGGTACGATGGCTACACCTTC	CASTRETGGYDGYTF
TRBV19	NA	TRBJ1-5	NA	TGTGCCAGTAGTGTCAGGGACAATCAGCCCCAGCATTTT	CASSVRDNQPQHF
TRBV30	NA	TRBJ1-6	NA	TGTGCCTGGACCAGCGGGGGATCCTATAATTCACCCCTCCACTTT	CAWTSGGSYNSPLHF
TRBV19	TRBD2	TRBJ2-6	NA	TGTGCCAGTAGTACCTGGGATAGCGGGACCTACTCTGGGGCCAACGTCCTGACTTTC	CASSTWDSGTYSGANVLTF
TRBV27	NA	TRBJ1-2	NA	TGTGCCAGCAGTTTAAGCGGGGCAGGGAAAGGCTACACCTTC	CASSLSGAGKGYTF
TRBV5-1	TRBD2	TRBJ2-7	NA	TGCGCCAGCAGCTTGGAGTGGACTAGCGGGACCGACTCCTACGAGCAGTACTTC	CASSLEWTSGTDSYEQYF
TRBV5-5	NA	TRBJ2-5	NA	TGTGCCAGCAGTTGGGCGCCCCAAGAGACCCAGTACTTC	CASSWAPQETQYF
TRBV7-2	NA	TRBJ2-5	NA	TGTGCCAGCAGCTCGGCTAGGCCGAAGGTCGGGGAGACCCAGTACTTC	CASSSARPKVGETQYF
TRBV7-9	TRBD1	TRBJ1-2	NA	TGTGCCAGCAGCTTAGACAGGGGTGGCTATGGCTACACCTTC	CASSLDRGGYGYTF
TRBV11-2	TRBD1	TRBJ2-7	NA	TGTGCCAGCAGCTCAAGGCCGGGACAGGGGACCTACGAGCAGTACTTC	CASSSRPGQGTYEQYF
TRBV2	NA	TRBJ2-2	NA	TGTGCCAGCAGTGAAGAGGACAGAGGTAACACCGGGGAGCTGTTTTTT	CASSEEDRGNTGELFF
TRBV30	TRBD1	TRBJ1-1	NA	TGTGCCTGGAGTGTACGACAGGGTGACACTGAAGCTTTCTTT	CAWSVRQGDTEAFF
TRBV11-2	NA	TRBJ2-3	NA	TGTGCCAGCCAAAGCAATTATGGGGCAGATACGCAGTATTTT	CASQSNYGADTQYF
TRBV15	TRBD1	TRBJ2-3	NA	TGTGCCACCAGCAGAGGACAGGGAGTAGGCACAGATACGCAGTATTTT	CATSRGQGVGTDTQYF